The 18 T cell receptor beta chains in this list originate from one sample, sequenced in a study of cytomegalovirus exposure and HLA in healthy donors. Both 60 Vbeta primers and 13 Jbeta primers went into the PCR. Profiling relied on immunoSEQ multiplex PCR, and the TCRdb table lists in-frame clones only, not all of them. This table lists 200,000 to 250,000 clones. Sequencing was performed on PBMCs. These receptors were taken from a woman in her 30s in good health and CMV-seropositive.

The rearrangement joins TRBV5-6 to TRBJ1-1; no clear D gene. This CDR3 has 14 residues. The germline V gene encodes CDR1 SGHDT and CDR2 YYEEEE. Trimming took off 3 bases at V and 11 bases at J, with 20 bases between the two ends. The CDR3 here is CASSYYLPGLSAFF. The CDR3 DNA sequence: TGTGCCAGCAGCTACTATCTTCCGGGTCTGTCGGCTTTCTTT.

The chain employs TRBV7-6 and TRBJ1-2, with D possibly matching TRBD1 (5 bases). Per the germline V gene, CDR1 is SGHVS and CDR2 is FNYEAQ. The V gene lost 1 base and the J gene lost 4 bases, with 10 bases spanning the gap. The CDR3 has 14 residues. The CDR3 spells CASSLEPGPYGYTF. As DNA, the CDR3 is TGTGCCAGCAGCTTAGAACCAGGGCCCTATGGCTACACCTTC. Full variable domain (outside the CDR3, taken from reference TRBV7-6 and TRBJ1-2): GAGVSQSPRYKVTKRGQDVALRCDPISGHVSLYWYRQALGQGPEFLTYFNYEAQQDKSGLPNDRFSAERPEGSISTLTIQRTEQRDSAMYRCASSLEPGPYGYTFGSGTRLTVV.

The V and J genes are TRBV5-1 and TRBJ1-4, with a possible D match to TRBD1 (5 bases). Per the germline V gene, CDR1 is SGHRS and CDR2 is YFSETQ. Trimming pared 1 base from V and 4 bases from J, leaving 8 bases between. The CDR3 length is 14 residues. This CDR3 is CASSLTGDNEKLFF. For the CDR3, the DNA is TGCGCCAGCAGCTTGACAGGAGATAATGAAAAACTGTTTTTT.

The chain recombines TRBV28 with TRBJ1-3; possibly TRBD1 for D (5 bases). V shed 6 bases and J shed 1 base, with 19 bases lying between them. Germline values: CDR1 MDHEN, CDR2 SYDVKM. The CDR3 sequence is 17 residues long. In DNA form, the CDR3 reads TGTGCCAGCAGAACATATGCAGGGTCAGGGTCTGGAAACACCATATATTTT. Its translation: CASRTYAGSGSGNTIYF. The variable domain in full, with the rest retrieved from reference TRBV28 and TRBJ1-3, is DVKVTQSSRYLVKRTGEKVFLECVQDMDHENMFWYRQDPGLGLRLIYFSYDVKMKEKGDIPEGYSVSREKKERFSLILESASTNQTSMYLCASRTYAGSGSGNTIYFGEGSWLTVV.

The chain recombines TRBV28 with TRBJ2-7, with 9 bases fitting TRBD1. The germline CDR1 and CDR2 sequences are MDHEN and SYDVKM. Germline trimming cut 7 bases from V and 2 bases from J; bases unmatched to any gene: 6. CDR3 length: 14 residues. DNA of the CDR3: TGTGCCAGCACGTTACGGGACAGGGCCTACGAGCAGTACTTC. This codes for CASTLRDRAYEQYF.

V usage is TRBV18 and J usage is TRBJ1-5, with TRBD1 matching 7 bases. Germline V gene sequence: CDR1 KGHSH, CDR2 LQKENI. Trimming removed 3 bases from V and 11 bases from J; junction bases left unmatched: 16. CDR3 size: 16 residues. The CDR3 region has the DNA TGTGCCAGCTCACCGGTGATTCAGGGGGGTCTTGGGGCCCAGCATTTT. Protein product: CASSPVIQGGLGAQHF.

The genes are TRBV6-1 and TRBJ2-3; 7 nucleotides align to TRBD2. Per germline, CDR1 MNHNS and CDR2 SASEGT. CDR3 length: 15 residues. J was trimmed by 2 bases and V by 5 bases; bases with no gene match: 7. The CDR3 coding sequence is TGTGCCAGCAGTTTGACTAGCTCTACCACAGATACGCAGTATTTT. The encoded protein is CASSLTSSTTDTQYF.

The CDR3 bases are TGTGCCAGCAGCTTAGGCCAGGGGGCGAGGGGAAACACCATATATTTT. Translating gives CASSLGQGARGNTIYF. The rearrangement links TRBV7-6 to TRBJ1-3; 8 bases map to TRBD1. The CDR3 length is 16 residues. The V segment lost 1 base and the J segment 4 bases; nucleotides outside the gene matches: 6. Germline-derived CDR1 and CDR2 are SGHVS and FNYEAQ.

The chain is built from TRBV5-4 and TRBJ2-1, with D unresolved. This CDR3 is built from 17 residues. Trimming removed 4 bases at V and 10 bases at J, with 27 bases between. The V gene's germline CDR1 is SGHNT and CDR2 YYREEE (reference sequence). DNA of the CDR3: TGTGCCAGCAGCCCCGGAACTGAGGCGGCCAACAAAGGAGAGCAGTTCTTC. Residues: CASSPGTEAANKGEQFF.

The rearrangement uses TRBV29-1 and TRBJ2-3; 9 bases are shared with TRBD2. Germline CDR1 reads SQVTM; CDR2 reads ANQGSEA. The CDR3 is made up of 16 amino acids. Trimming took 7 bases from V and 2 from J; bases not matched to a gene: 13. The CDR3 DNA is TGCAGCGCTGGGAAGTCTAGCGGGGTCCCCACAGATACGCAGTATTTT. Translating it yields CSAGKSSGVPTDTQYF.

CDR3 amino acids: CASSLFSGGFQPQHF. The CDR3 DNA sequence: TGCGCCAGCAGCTTGTTTAGCGGTGGATTTCAGCCCCAGCATTTT. The chain employs TRBV5-1 and TRBJ1-5; D unclear. Germline CDR1 SGHRS, CDR2 YFSETQ. V lost 1 base, J lost 6 bases, and 14 bases lay in between. This CDR3 spans 15 amino acids.

DNA for the CDR3: TGTGCCAGCAGCTTAACGAGGGCAGAAGCTTTCTTT. Its translation: CASSLTRAEAFF. V is TRBV7-9 and J is TRBJ1-1; D is uncertain. V was pared by 2 bases and J by 8 bases, with 9 bases between. Germline V gene lookup returns CDR1 SEHNR and CDR2 FQNEAQ (reference sequence). The CDR3 runs to 12 residues.

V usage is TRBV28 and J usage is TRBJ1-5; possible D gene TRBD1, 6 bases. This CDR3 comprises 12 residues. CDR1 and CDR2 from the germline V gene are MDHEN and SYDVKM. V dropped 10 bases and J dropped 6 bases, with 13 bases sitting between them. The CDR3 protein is CATGTPAQPQHF. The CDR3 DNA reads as TGTGCCACCGGGACACCAGCTCAGCCCCAGCATTTT.

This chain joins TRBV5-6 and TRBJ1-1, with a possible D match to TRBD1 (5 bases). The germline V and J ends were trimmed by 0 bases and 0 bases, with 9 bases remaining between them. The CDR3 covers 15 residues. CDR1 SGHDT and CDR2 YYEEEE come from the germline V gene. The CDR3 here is CASSLEGNMNTEAFF. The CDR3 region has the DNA TGTGCCAGCAGCTTGGAGGGGAACATGAACACTGAAGCTTTCTTT.

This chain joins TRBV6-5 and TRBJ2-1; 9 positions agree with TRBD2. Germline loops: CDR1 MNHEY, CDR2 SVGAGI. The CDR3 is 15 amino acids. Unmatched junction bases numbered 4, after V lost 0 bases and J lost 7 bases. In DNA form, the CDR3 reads TGTGCCAGCAGTTACTCAGGCCTAGCGGGGAATGAGCAGTTCTTC. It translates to CASSYSGLAGNEQFF.

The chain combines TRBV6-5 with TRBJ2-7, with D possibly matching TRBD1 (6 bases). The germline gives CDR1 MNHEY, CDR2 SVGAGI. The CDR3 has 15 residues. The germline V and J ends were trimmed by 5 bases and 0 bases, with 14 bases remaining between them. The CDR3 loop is CASSQSGASSYEQYF. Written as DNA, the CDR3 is TGTGCCAGCAGTCAGTCAGGGGCCAGCTCCTACGAGCAGTACTTC.

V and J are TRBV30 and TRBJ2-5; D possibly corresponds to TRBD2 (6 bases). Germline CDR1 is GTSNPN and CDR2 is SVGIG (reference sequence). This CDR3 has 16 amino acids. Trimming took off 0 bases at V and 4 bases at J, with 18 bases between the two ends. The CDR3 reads CAWSVLGGGTGETQYF. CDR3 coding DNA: TGTGCCTGGAGTGTACTCGGTGGCGGGACGGGAGAGACCCAGTACTTC.

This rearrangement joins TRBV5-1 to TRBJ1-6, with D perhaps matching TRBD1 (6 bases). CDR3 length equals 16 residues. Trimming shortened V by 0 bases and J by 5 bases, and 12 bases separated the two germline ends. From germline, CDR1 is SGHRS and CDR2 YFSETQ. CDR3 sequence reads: CASSLAEGTNNSPLHF. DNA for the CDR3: TGCGCCAGCAGCTTGGCGGAAGGGACAAATAATTCACCCCTCCACTTT.